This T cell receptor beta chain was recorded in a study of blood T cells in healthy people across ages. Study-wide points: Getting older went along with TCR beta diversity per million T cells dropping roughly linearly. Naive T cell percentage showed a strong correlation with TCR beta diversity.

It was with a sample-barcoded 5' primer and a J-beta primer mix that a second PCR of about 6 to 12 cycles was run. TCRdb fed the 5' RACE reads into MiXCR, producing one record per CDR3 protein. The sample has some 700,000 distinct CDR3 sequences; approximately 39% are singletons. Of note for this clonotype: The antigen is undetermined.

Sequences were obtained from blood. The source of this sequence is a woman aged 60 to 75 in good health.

CDR3 protein: CSVERSGDSPLHF. The CDR3 nucleotides are TGCAGCGTTGAGAGGTCCGGGGATTCACCCCTCCACTTT. The chain has TRBV29-1 and TRBJ1-6; no firm D call. The CDR3 is 13 residues long. Trimming stripped 3 bases from V and 8 bases from J, with 11 bases between. In germline, CDR1 is SQVTM, CDR2 ANQGSEA.